What follows are 31 T cell receptor beta chains derived from one specimen sequenced in a study of T cells after yellow fever vaccination. MiXCR, applied by TCRdb to the 5' RACE reads, yields one record per CDR3 protein. The sample contains about 340,000 distinct CDR3 sequences, about 4% of which appear only once. This specimen was PBMCs, taken 5 days after the yellow fever booster vaccination. The receptors come from a man in his late teens or twenties who received the YFV17D yellow fever vaccine.

This clonotype was recorded at least ten times. This chain links TRBV6-5 with TRBJ2-3; D is tentatively TRBD1 or TRBD2 (6 bases each). The ends were cut back, 6 bases at V and 4 bases at J, with 14 bases in the middle. The germline V gene has CDR1 MNHEY and CDR2 SVGAGI. The CDR3 length is 14 residues. CDR3 region: CASRRGGLADTQYF. The CDR3 nucleotides read TGTGCCAGCAGAAGAGGGGGGCTCGCAGATACGCAGTATTTT.

Only a few counts were recorded for this clonotype. The rearrangement uses TRBV2 and TRBJ2-5; D may be TRBD1 or TRBD2 (6 bases each). Deletions cut 6 bases from V and 5 bases from J, with 19 bases between. This CDR3 has 15 amino acids. Germline V gene data show CDR1 as SNHLY and CDR2 as FYNNEI. CDR3 DNA: TGTGCCAGCAGCCCACAGGGAGGTTCTATGGAGACCCAGTACTTC. Amino acid sequence: CASSPQGGSMETQYF.

There are a few counts of this clonotype. The chain carries TRBV5-1 and TRBJ2-1; unclear D gene. The CDR3 covers 14 residues. CDR1 is SGHRS and CDR2 is YFSETQ in the germline V gene. Trimming took off 0 bases at V and 6 bases at J, with 10 bases between the two ends. The CDR3 DNA sequence: TGCGCCAGCAGCTTGGGTCAGGTTGGCAATGAGCAGTTCTTC. It specifies CASSLGQVGNEQFF.

As DNA, the CDR3 is TGTGCCAGCAGTTTTCGGCAGGGCGACACCGGGGAGCTGTTTTTT. Protein: CASSFRQGDTGELFF. The chain carries TRBV12-3 or TRBV12-4 and TRBJ2-2, with D perhaps matching TRBD1 (5 bases). CDR3 length equals 15 residues. The V and J ends lost 3 bases and 3 bases respectively, with 11 bases between them.

The V and J genes are TRBV7-2 and TRBJ2-2, with unresolved D. Trimming removed 3 bases at V and 7 bases at J, with 15 bases between. CDR1 is SGHTA and CDR2 is FQGNSA in the germline V gene. CDR3 size: 15 residues. The CDR3 protein is CASSFRGAILGELFF. CDR3 DNA sequence: TGTGCCAGCAGCTTCCGCGGCGCGATCCTCGGGGAGCTGTTTTTT.

In its sample, this clonotype was seen a few times. V is TRBV5-6 and J is TRBJ2-1; no definite D call. Trimming left V 0 bases short and J 4 bases short, with 11 bases between. Germline V gene lookup returns CDR1 SGHDT and CDR2 YYEEEE. The CDR3 is 15 amino acids. CDR3 amino acids: CASSLGWLTYNEQFF. Written as DNA, the CDR3 is TGTGCCAGCAGCTTGGGATGGTTAACATACAATGAGCAGTTCTTC.

This clonotype occurred many times. The chain carries TRBV7-2 and TRBJ1-6; weak D call: TRBD1 (6 bases). This CDR3 has 15 residues. Germline V gives CDR1 SGHTA, CDR2 FQGNSA. The V end lost 3 bases, the J end lost 6 bases, and 12 bases lay between the germline ends. CDR3 in DNA: TGTGCCAGCAGCTTCACAGGGATGGCTAATTCACCCCTCCACTTT. It yields the protein CASSFTGMANSPLHF.

The sample holds a few counts of this clonotype. This chain joins TRBV4-1 and TRBJ2-5; weak D call: TRBD2 (6 bases). Trimming removed 3 bases at V and 4 bases at J, with 15 bases between. Germline CDR1 MGHRA, CDR2 YSYEKL. The CDR3 spans 15 residues. Here the CDR3 reads CASSQVLGGRETQYF. In DNA form, the CDR3 reads TGCGCCAGCAGCCAGGTCTTGGGGGGTCGAGAGACCCAGTACTTC.

The gene calls are TRBV5-1 and TRBJ1-3; D ambiguous. The germline V gene encodes CDR1 SGHRS and CDR2 YFSETQ. The length of the CDR3 is 18 residues. Deletions cut 4 bases from V and 0 bases from J, with 20 bases between. The CDR3 reads CASSPRPAPLSSGNTIYF. In DNA form, the CDR3 reads TGCGCCAGCAGCCCCCGGCCCGCTCCGTTGAGCTCTGGAAACACCATATATTTT.

Only a few counts were recorded for this clonotype. V gene TRBV7-6 combines with J gene TRBJ2-5, with no clear D. The CDR3 loop spans 14 amino acids. Germline V lookup: CDR1 SGHVS, CDR2 FNYEAQ. Trimming removed 2 bases at V and 1 base at J, with 8 bases between. In nucleotides, the CDR3 is TGTGCCAGCAGCTTACTTTGGAGCCAAGAGACCCAGTACTTC. Translated, it gives CASSLLWSQETQYF.

V and J are TRBV6-5 and TRBJ1-2; tentative D call: TRBD1 (5 bases). The V end was cut by 2 bases, the J end by 5 bases, with 15 bases between. Germline V gene lookup returns CDR1 MNHEY and CDR2 SVGAGI. The CDR3 is made up of 15 amino acids. This chain's CDR3 is CASSYGGTGGYGYTF. CDR3 sequence (DNA): TGTGCCAGCAGTTACGGTGGGACCGGAGGTTATGGCTACACCTTC.

This clonotype was seen repeatedly, ten times or more. The genes are TRBV5-1 and TRBJ2-2; D might be TRBD1 (6 bases). Per the germline V gene, CDR1 is SGHRS and CDR2 is YFSETQ. CDR3 size: 14 residues. V was pared by 0 bases and J by 3 bases, with 6 bases between. CDR3 sequence: CASSLGTDTGELFF. The CDR3 DNA sequence: TGCGCCAGCAGCTTGGGGACAGACACCGGGGAGCTGTTTTTT.

This clonotype was found a few times. V gene TRBV27 combines with J gene TRBJ1-2, with unresolved D. The CDR3 contains 9 residues. Germline V CDR1 and CDR2: MNHEY, SMNVEV (reference sequence). V was clipped by 7 bases and J by 7 bases, with 4 bases between them. This chain's CDR3 is CASTGGYTF. CDR3 DNA sequence: TGTGCCAGCACAGGTGGCTACACCTTC.

This clonotype has only a few counts. The chain has TRBV19 and TRBJ2-5; D may match TRBD1 or TRBD2 (5 bases each). CDR3 length equals 15 residues. Trimming removed 4 bases at V and 0 bases at J, with 12 bases between. Germline CDR1 is LNHDA and CDR2 is SQIVND (reference sequence). The CDR3 spells CASSKGPGHQETQYF. Written as DNA, the CDR3 is TGTGCCAGTAGTAAGGGACCGGGCCACCAAGAGACCCAGTACTTC.

The chain has TRBV19 and TRBJ2-1; the D gene is possibly TRBD2 (5 bases). The CDR3 is made up of 11 amino acids. Trimming pared 3 bases from V and 9 bases from J, leaving 6 bases between. The V gene's germline CDR1 is LNHDA and CDR2 SQIVND (reference sequence). The CDR3 here is CASSIRGEQFF. The CDR3 DNA reads TGTGCCAGTAGTATCCGGGGTGAGCAGTTCTTC.

In this sample, this clonotype turned up a few times. The chain carries TRBV7-2 and TRBJ2-2; no firm D call. V lost 3 bases and J 9 bases, leaving 5 bases between the germline ends. There are 11 residues in the CDR3. Germline values: CDR1 SGHTA, CDR2 FQGNSA. CDR3 protein: CASSFSRELFF. The CDR3 DNA follows: TGTGCCAGCAGCTTTTCCCGGGAGCTGTTTTTT.

There are many counts of this clonotype. The V call is TRBV7-2, the J call TRBJ2-1; 10 nucleotides match TRBD2. V gave up 3 bases and J gave up 5 bases; unmatched junction bases: 4. CDR3 size: 15 residues. Germline V lookup: CDR1 SGHTA, CDR2 FQGNSA. The CDR3 loop is CASSLPTSGNNEQFF. CDR3 DNA: TGTGCCAGCAGCTTGCCCACTAGCGGGAACAATGAGCAGTTCTTC.

This clonotype was detected ten times or more. In nucleotides, the CDR3 is TGTGCCAGCAGCTTAGAGTACAGGTCCTACGAGCAGTACTTC. This translates into CASSLEYRSYEQYF. V gene TRBV7-6 combines with J gene TRBJ2-7; possible D gene TRBD1, 5 bases. V was trimmed by 1 base and J by 1 base, leaving 8 bases between them. The CDR3 totals 14 residues. The germline V gene encodes CDR1 SGHVS and CDR2 FNYEAQ.

This clonotype was counted ten times or more. The CDR3 here is CASSSGAYNEQFF. In DNA, the CDR3 is TGTGCCAGTTCTAGCGGGGCCTACAATGAGCAGTTCTTC. V is TRBV28 and J is TRBJ2-1; TRBD2 matches at 9 bases. The CDR3 covers 13 residues. Per the germline V gene, CDR1 is MDHEN and CDR2 is SYDVKM. Trimming at V came to 9 bases and at J to 2 bases, leaving 2 bases not matched to a gene.

This chain uses TRBV4-3 with TRBJ2-2; tentatively, D is TRBD1 (6 bases). V lost 2 bases, J lost 6 bases, and 13 bases lay in between. CDR1 and CDR2 from the germline V gene are LGHNA and YSLEER. The CDR3 consists of 15 residues. In nucleotides, the CDR3 is TGCGCCAGCAGCCAACGAACAGGGTCCGCCGGGGAGCTGTTTTTT. Translating it yields CASSQRTGSAGELFF.

This rearrangement joins TRBV7-9 to TRBJ1-1; perhaps TRBD1 as D (6 bases). Germline CDR1 reads SEHNR; CDR2 reads FQNEAQ (reference sequence). This CDR3 is built from 14 residues. With 4 bases removed from V and 1 base from J, the gap between germline ends came to 10 bases. CDR3 protein: CASSWAGQNTEAFF. The CDR3 DNA follows: TGTGCCAGCAGCTGGGCGGGACAGAACACTGAAGCTTTCTTT.

Only a few counts were recorded for this clonotype. V gene TRBV19 combines with J gene TRBJ2-6; the D gene is possibly TRBD1 (6 bases). Deletions cut 4 bases from V and 1 base from J, with 14 bases between. Per germline, CDR1 LNHDA and CDR2 SQIVND (reference sequence). The CDR3 extends over 17 amino acids. In DNA, the CDR3 is TGTGCCAGTAGTACTAGAAGAACAGGGTCTGGGGCCAACGTCCTGACTTTC. This translates into CASSTRRTGSGANVLTF.

In its sample, this clonotype was seen a few times. This chain uses TRBV25-1 with TRBJ2-5, with D uncertain. Germline CDR1 MGHDK, CDR2 SYGVNS. V was trimmed by 5 bases and J by 1 base, leaving 5 bases between them. The CDR3 contains 12 residues. The CDR3: CASSSSQETQYF. The CDR3 nucleotides read TGTGCCAGCAGTAGCAGCCAAGAGACCCAGTACTTC.

The gene calls are TRBV11-1 and TRBJ2-5, with 7 bases aligning to TRBD2. Trimming took 3 bases from V and 3 from J; bases not matched to a gene: 10. The CDR3 has 16 residues. Germline V gives CDR1 SGHAT, CDR2 FQDESV (reference sequence). The CDR3 loop reads CASSFPRGVSEETQYF. As DNA, the CDR3 is TGTGCCAGCAGCTTCCCCCGGGGGGTTAGTGAAGAGACCCAGTACTTC.

The chain is built from TRBV24-1 and TRBJ2-7; D unclear. The ends were cut back, 4 bases at V and 2 bases at J, with 5 bases in the middle. This CDR3 has 12 residues. Germline assignment: CDR1 KGHDR and CDR2 SFDVKD. This CDR3 reads CATSDRTYEQYF. CDR3 in DNA: TGTGCCACCAGTGACCGGACCTACGAGCAGTACTTC.

This clonotype was seen many times. The chain has TRBV5-1 and TRBJ2-2; 7 bases are shared with TRBD2. The CDR3 totals 16 residues. CDR1 SGHRS and CDR2 YFSETQ come from the germline V gene. The ends lost 0 bases at V and 6 bases at J; junction bases unmatched: 8. CDR3 DNA: TGCGCCAGCAGCTTGGTCCCCGTGGGAGGGGCCGGGGAGCTGTTTTTT. Encoded protein: CASSLVPVGGAGELFF. Full variable domain (outside the CDR3, taken from reference TRBV5-1 and TRBJ2-2): KAGVTQTPRYLIKTRGQQVTLSCSPISGHRSVSWYQQTPGQGLQFLFEYFSETQRNKGNFPGRFSGRQFSNSRSEMNVSTLELGDSALYLCASSLVPVGGAGELFFGEGSRLTVL.

This clonotype was counted only a few times. The V and J genes are TRBV28 and TRBJ2-6; D not certain. There are 17 residues in the CDR3. V dropped 3 bases and J dropped 0 bases, with 12 bases sitting between them. Germline V gene data show CDR1 as MDHEN and CDR2 as SYDVKM. CDR3 sequence (DNA): TGTGCCAGCAGTTTGACTGGGCTAAGCTCTGGGGCCAACGTCCTGACTTTC. Translating it yields CASSLTGLSSGANVLTF.

This clonotype was observed a handful of times. The rearrangement joins TRBV7-2 to TRBJ2-7; 7 bases are a match to TRBD2. This CDR3 is built from 14 residues. The V gene end was trimmed by 4 bases and the J gene end by 3 bases; junction bases not matched to a gene: 6. In germline, CDR1 is SGHTA, CDR2 FQGNSA. CDR3 loop: CASSYLAENYEQYF. Here the CDR3 DNA reads TGTGCCAGCAGCTACCTAGCGGAAAACTACGAGCAGTACTTC.

The chain joins TRBV30 to TRBJ1-4; maybe TRBD1 (5 bases). The germline V gene has CDR1 GTSNPN and CDR2 SVGIG (reference sequence). The CDR3 is 13 residues long. V was pared by 3 bases and J by 6 bases, with 11 bases between. The CDR3 region has the DNA TGTGCCTGGAGGCGGTCGGGGCATGAAAAACTGTTTTTT. The encoded protein is CAWRRSGHEKLFF.

The sample holds a few counts of this clonotype. The rearrangement joins TRBV6-2 or TRBV6-3 to TRBJ2-1; 13 bases line up with TRBD2. With 6 bases clipped from V and 1 base from J, the junction kept 6 bases outside the gene matches. Per the germline V gene, CDR1 is MNHEY and CDR2 is SVGEGT. CDR3 size: 17 residues. The CDR3 spells CASRPRTSGGSYNEQFF. The CDR3 DNA reads TGTGCCAGCAGACCCAGGACTAGCGGGGGATCCTACAATGAGCAGTTCTTC.

V and J are TRBV7-2 and TRBJ2-1; 12 positions match TRBD2. After removal of 5 bases from V and 2 bases from J, the junction contained 4 bases not matched to a gene. The CDR3 loop spans 16 amino acids. The germline V gene has CDR1 SGHTA and CDR2 FQGNSA. DNA for the CDR3: TGTGCCAGCAGCCCCCCTAGCGGGGGGGCCTACAATGAGCAGTTCTTC. As protein: CASSPPSGGAYNEQFF.